This TCR beta chain derives from a study of blood T cell repertoires in COVID-19. Overall study: T cells, B-cell-depleted T cells, or PBMCs provided the cDNA or gDNA that served as material.

Method: immunoSEQ multiplex PCR; TCRdb's copy keeps in-frame clones and lacks some. The table shows 300,000 to 400,000 clones, with 85% to 90% occurring only once. Seattle-derived patients entered the study during active infection and were followed longitudinally. This clone has just a few counts. There are 17 residues in the CDR3. CDR1 is MGHRA and CDR2 is YSYEKL in the germline V gene. The V end lost 0 bases, the J end lost 2 bases, and 14 bases lay between the germline ends. Sequences were obtained from peripheral blood. The source is a woman in her sixties or seventies with COVID-19, enrolled during active disease. The chain has TRBV4-1 and TRBJ1-3, with a possible D match to TRBD1 (6 bases). The CDR3 nucleotides are TGCGCCAGCAGCCAAGATCTAACAGGGCATCCTGGAAACACCATATATTTT. Residues: CASSQDLTGHPGNTIYF.